This T cell receptor (beta chain) was recorded in a study of shared clonotypes between healthy human individuals. Findings and caveats of the study: Among non-shared clonotypes, generation probabilities were lower than among those shared by all four donors.

This clone was detected only a few times. The antigen remains undetermined. Terminally differentiated effector memory CD45RA+ cells were excluded from the naive CD8 cells, which were CD45RO-negative and positively selected for CCR7. Several immunoSEQ plates held equal portions of the genomic DNA taken from each subset. Original methodology: Filtering differed, since immunoSEQ gave only junction sequences and no quality scores. Sequenced by immunoSEQ multiplex PCR; TCRdb stores in-frame clones only, minus some. V and J calls and clone size are those listed in that table; D and trimming were worked out from the DNA. The sample has 550,000 to 650,000 clones; approximately 96% are singletons. The CDR3 is 14 amino acids. From germline, CDR1 is MDHEN and CDR2 SYDVKM. Trimming left V 9 bases short and J 1 base short, with 15 bases between.

Material for sequencing was naive CD8+ T cells sorted from blood. The clonotype comes from a woman in her twenties or thirties in good health. This chain connects TRBV28 to TRBJ1-1; no clear D. CDR3 bases: TGTGCCAGTGACGAAGGGAAACGGAACACTGAAGCTTTCTTT. This codes for CASDEGKRNTEAFF.